The next 26 T cell receptor beta chains were all read from a single sample in a study of cytomegalovirus exposure and HLA in healthy donors. Primers for the PCR totalled 60 Vbeta and 13 Jbeta. Produced via immunoSEQ multiplex PCR; TCRdb's table is partial and in-frame only. The data show fewer than 95,000 clones, with 65% seen just once and about 22% held by the top ten. Sequencing input: PBMCs. The receptors derive from a woman aged 45-60 years in good health and CMV-seropositive.

Concerning this clone itself: This CDR3 is also generated by other DNA sequences in the sample. The chain uses TRBV9 and TRBJ2-1, with a possible D match to TRBD2 (6 bases). The CDR3 is made up of 15 amino acids. V was pared by 2 bases and J by 2 bases, with 11 bases between. Germline CDR1 and CDR2: SGDLS and YYNGEE. This CDR3 reads CASSVGGEPYNEQFF. For the CDR3, the DNA is TGTGCCAGCAGCGTGGGCGGGGAACCCTACAATGAGCAGTTCTTC.

This chain links TRBV7-7 with TRBJ2-5; TRBD2 agrees at 7 bases. The CDR3 length is 15 residues. V lost 5 bases to trimming and J lost 1 base; unmatched junction nucleotides: 7. Per germline, CDR1 SSHAT and CDR2 FNYEAQ (reference sequence). In nucleotides, the CDR3 is TGTGCCAGCAGCCCCCCGGGGGGAGGCCAAGAGACCCAGTACTTC. Protein sequence: CASSPPGGGQETQYF.

The gene calls are TRBV5-1 and TRBJ1-2; no definite D call. CDR1 and CDR2 from the germline V gene are SGHRS and YFSETQ. The CDR3 spans 13 residues. Deletions cut 4 bases from V and 5 bases from J, with 12 bases between. For the CDR3, the DNA is TGCGCCAGCAGCGATTCCCGGTCATATGGCTACACCTTC. It encodes CASSDSRSYGYTF.

J is TRBJ1-4 and V is TRBV9, with 8 bases aligning to TRBD1. With 1 base clipped from V and 0 bases from J, the junction kept 8 bases outside the gene matches. The CDR3 contains 18 residues. Germline-derived CDR1 and CDR2 are SGDLS and YYNGEE. The chain's CDR3 is CASSVSGGITATNEKLFF. In DNA form, the CDR3 reads TGTGCCAGCAGCGTATCAGGGGGCATTACGGCAACTAATGAAAAACTGTTTTTT.

V is TRBV15 and J is TRBJ1-1; possible D gene TRBD1, 6 bases. There are 14 residues in the CDR3. Trimming left V 4 bases short and J 6 bases short, with 15 bases between. Germline V CDR1 and CDR2: LNHNV, YYDKDF (reference sequence). The CDR3 region is CATSITGPQAEAFF. The CDR3 bases are TGTGCCACCAGCATTACAGGGCCTCAGGCTGAAGCTTTCTTT.

V and J are TRBV18 and TRBJ2-5, with 10 positions matching TRBD1. Germline V gene data show CDR1 as KGHSH and CDR2 as LQKENI. V dropped 3 bases and J dropped 4; count of bases not matched to a gene: 5. The CDR3 covers 15 residues. CDR3 sequence: CASSPAGQGRETQYF. CDR3 nucleotide sequence: TGTGCCAGCTCACCGGCGGGACAGGGGCGAGAGACCCAGTACTTC.

The chain couples TRBV7-2 to TRBJ1-1; no reliable D call. Trimming cost V 4 bases and J 6 bases, with 18 bases left between them. The V gene's germline CDR1 is SGHTA and CDR2 FQGNSA. This CDR3 contains 15 residues. CDR3: CASSYTLLGLAEAFF. In nucleotides, the CDR3 is TGTGCCAGCAGCTACACACTCCTTGGACTCGCTGAAGCTTTCTTT.

Comment on this clone: An end of the junction differs from the germline gene, which may be a read error. CDR3 DNA: TGTTCCAGCAGCTTAGCTACAGGGCAAGCTTTCTTT. Amino acid sequence: CSSSLATGQAFF. The chain is built from TRBV7-9 and TRBJ1-1, with a weak D call TRBD1 (6 bases). From germline, CDR1 is SEHNR and CDR2 FQNEAQ (reference sequence). The CDR3 has 12 residues.

This chain uses TRBV6-5 with TRBJ1-1, with 7 bases lining up with TRBD1. This CDR3 is 14 amino acids long. J gave up 5 bases and V 5 bases, and 8 bases lay outside the gene matches. Germline CDR1 reads MNHEY; CDR2 reads SVGAGI. CDR3 residues: CASSVTGQGTEAFF. The CDR3 DNA is TGTGCCAGCAGTGTGACAGGGCAAGGGACTGAAGCTTTCTTT.

The sample holds a few counts of this clone. The rearrangement uses TRBV19 and TRBJ1-5, with D possibly TRBD1 on 5 matching bases. Germline assignment: CDR1 LNHDA and CDR2 SQIVND (reference sequence). The CDR3 has 15 amino acids. The germline V and J ends were trimmed by 4 bases and 1 base, with 11 bases remaining between them. The CDR3 DNA is TGTGCCAGTAGTAGGGGGGGTTGGAGCAATCAGCCCCAGCATTTT. Translated, it gives CASSRGGWSNQPQHF.

The J gene is TRBJ1-1, the V gene TRBV20-1, with no clear D. Trimming left V 1 base short and J 5 bases short, with 5 bases between. Germline V gene lookup returns CDR1 DFQATT and CDR2 SNEGSKA (reference sequence). CDR3 length equals 11 residues. The CDR3 DNA reads as TGCAGTGCTAGAGGCGGGACTGAAGCTTTCTTT. It is translated as CSARGGTEAFF.

This clone was counted only a few times. J is TRBJ2-1 and V is TRBV7-2; no firm D call. Trimming removed 0 bases from V and 4 bases from J, with 4 bases in between. The CDR3 consists of 13 residues. Germline CDR1 SGHTA, CDR2 FQGNSA. The CDR3: CASSLAEYNEQFF. The DNA of the CDR3 is TGTGCCAGCAGCTTAGCTGAGTACAATGAGCAGTTCTTC.

The DNA of the CDR3 is TGTGCCAGCAGCTTAGCCCGGACAGGGGGGGTTGAAGCTTTCTTT. It encodes CASSLARTGGVEAFF. The chain links TRBV7-2 to TRBJ1-1; TRBD1 agrees at 10 bases. Trimming at V came to 0 bases and at J to 7 bases, leaving 5 bases not matched to a gene. This CDR3 contains 15 residues. Germline values: CDR1 SGHTA, CDR2 FQGNSA.

V usage is TRBV5-6 and J usage is TRBJ1-2, with D unresolved. There are 13 residues in the CDR3. V was shortened by 4 bases and J by 4 bases, with 11 bases between the two germline ends. The germline gives CDR1 SGHDT, CDR2 YYEEEE. The CDR3 here is CASSNFPPYGYTF. DNA of the CDR3: TGTGCCAGCAGCAATTTCCCTCCCTATGGCTACACCTTC.

The chain recombines TRBV6-5 with TRBJ1-1; 7 positions agree with TRBD1. Trimming at V came to 5 bases and at J to 10 bases, leaving 13 bases not matched to a gene. This CDR3 region has 14 residues. Germline V gene lookup returns CDR1 MNHEY and CDR2 SVGAGI. The CDR3 region is CASSTNRGPKGAFF. In nucleotides, the CDR3 is TGTGCCAGCAGTACCAACAGGGGTCCCAAGGGAGCTTTCTTT.

This chain uses TRBV6-6 with TRBJ2-7; 7 bases are a match to TRBD1. V trimming: 0 bases; J trimming: 5 bases; junction bases outside the gene matches: 7. The CDR3 is 15 residues long. Germline values: CDR1 MNHNY, CDR2 SVGAGI (reference sequence). The CDR3 reads CASSYSPGGINEQYF. For the CDR3, the DNA is TGTGCCAGCAGTTACTCCCCAGGGGGTATTAACGAGCAGTACTTC.

The genes are TRBV13 and TRBJ1-1, with D perhaps TRBD1 (6 bases). Trimming pared 1 base from V and 1 base from J, leaving 10 bases between. Germline values: CDR1 PRHDT, CDR2 FYEKMQ (reference sequence). The CDR3 has 15 amino acids. CDR3 in DNA: TGTGCCAGCAGCTTAGTTAGGGGGGGGAACACTGAAGCTTTCTTT. Its translation: CASSLVRGGNTEAFF.

The rearrangement links TRBV9 to TRBJ2-2; TRBD1 agrees at 7 bases. The germline V gene has CDR1 SGDLS and CDR2 YYNGEE. The CDR3 spans 15 residues. J lost 2 bases, V lost 3 bases, and 4 bases had no gene match. CDR3 loop: CASSAYRGNTGELFF. CDR3 DNA sequence: TGTGCCAGCAGCGCGTACAGGGGAAACACCGGGGAGCTGTTTTTT.

The rearrangement uses TRBV28 and TRBJ1-1, with TRBD1 identical over 7 bases. Germline V gene data show CDR1 as MDHEN and CDR2 as SYDVKM. The V and J ends lost 6 bases and 3 bases, in that order; junction bases with no gene match: 1. The CDR3 runs 12 residues. This CDR3 reads CASRDRHTEAFF. In DNA form, the CDR3 reads TGTGCCAGCAGGGACAGGCACACTGAAGCTTTCTTT.

This sequence joins TRBV28 and TRBJ2-7; a weak D match, TRBD1 (5 bases). Looked up from germline, CDR1 is MDHEN and CDR2 is SYDVKM. The CDR3 runs to 14 residues. Trimming stripped 3 bases from V and 5 bases from J, with 14 bases between. Here the CDR3 DNA reads TGTGCCAGCAGTTTCGCTCAGGACACCGACGAGCAGTACTTC. It codes for CASSFAQDTDEQYF.

The sample holds one count of this clone. This chain joins TRBV19 and TRBJ2-1; perhaps TRBD2 as D (5 bases). The CDR3 runs to 11 residues. Germline values: CDR1 LNHDA, CDR2 SQIVND (reference sequence). V dropped 4 bases and J dropped 7 bases, with 5 bases sitting between them. As DNA, the CDR3 is TGTGCCAGTAGTACGGGGAATGAGCAGTTCTTC. This sequence encodes CASSTGNEQFF. Variable domain in full (rest from reference TRBV19 and TRBJ2-1): DGGITQSPKYLFRKEGQNVTLSCEQNLNHDAMYWYRQDPGQGLRLIYYSQIVNDFQKGDIAEGYSVSREKKESFPLTVTSAQKNPTAFYLCASSTGNEQFFGPGTRLTVL.

V usage is TRBV28 and J usage is TRBJ2-5, with TRBD1 identical over 10 bases. Trimming removed 4 bases from V and 0 bases from J; junction bases left unmatched: 5. The germline V gene encodes CDR1 MDHEN and CDR2 SYDVKM. The CDR3 is 16 amino acids. This chain's CDR3 is CASSSPGQGYQETQYF. In DNA, the CDR3 is TGTGCCAGCAGTTCTCCGGGACAGGGGTACCAAGAGACCCAGTACTTC.

The table lists this clone with a few counts. The V call is TRBV2, the J call TRBJ2-7, with a weak D call TRBD1 (5 bases). CDR3 size: 11 residues. Germline lookup yields CDR1 SNHLY and CDR2 FYNNEI. V lost 6 bases, J lost 2 bases, and 5 bases lay in between. CDR3 sequence: CASRTAYEQYF. CDR3 nucleotides: TGTGCCAGCAGGACAGCCTACGAGCAGTACTTC.

In this sample, this clone turned up a few times. The CDR3 DNA follows: TGTGCCAGCAGCGACCCCCTGAGGGAAACCGACACTGAAGCTTTCTTT. It encodes CASSDPLRETDTEAFF. The genes are TRBV6-6 and TRBJ1-1; D remains unclear. In germline, CDR1 is MNHNY, CDR2 SVGAGI (reference sequence). The ends were cut back, 6 bases at V and 3 bases at J, with 20 bases in the middle. The CDR3 has 16 amino acids.

V gene TRBV7-9 combines with J gene TRBJ1-6; 7 bases are shared with TRBD1. The CDR3 has 15 amino acids. Germline lookup yields CDR1 SEHNR and CDR2 FQNEAQ (reference sequence). Unmatched junction bases numbered 7, after V lost 5 bases and J lost 6 bases. The DNA for the CDR3 is TGTGCCAGCAGCCAGGGGGGTTTGGGTAATTCACCCCTCCACTTT. Its protein product is CASSQGGLGNSPLHF.

This clone was counted a few times. This rearrangement joins TRBV11-1 to TRBJ2-7; 7 positions match TRBD1. The CDR3 consists of 16 residues. Germline V lookup: CDR1 SGHAT, CDR2 FQDESV (reference sequence). V shed 3 bases, J shed 1 base, and the junction held 9 bases outside the gene matches. The DNA for the CDR3 is TGTGCCAGCAGCTTCGACCGGGACAGCTATTCCTACGAGCAGTACTTC. Translating it yields CASSFDRDSYSYEQYF.